The following is a TCR beta chain sequence with its context. The antigen is undetermined. The sample belongs to a study of pediatric ulcerative colitis. Study findings and constraints: A couple of patients had blood samples with substantially reduced template counts. Ulcerative colitis patients shared more blood-rectal clones than controls.

The assay was run at survey level. Profiling relied on immunoSEQ multiplex PCR, and the TCRdb table lists in-frame clones only, not all of them. The data contain around 64,000 clones, over 70% of them singletons. The sequencing sample was made of blood. The sequence came from a boy aged 5-17 years with moderate ulcerative colitis.

CDR3 loop: CASSQGAGGEQYF. The CDR3 DNA is TGCGCCAGCAGCCAAGGGGCAGGGGGAGAGCAGTACTTC. J is TRBJ2-7 and V is TRBV4-1, with 7 bases identical to TRBD1. CDR1 and CDR2 from the germline V gene are MGHRA and YSYEKL. Unmatched junction bases numbered 4, after V lost 1 base and J lost 7 bases. The CDR3 covers 13 residues.